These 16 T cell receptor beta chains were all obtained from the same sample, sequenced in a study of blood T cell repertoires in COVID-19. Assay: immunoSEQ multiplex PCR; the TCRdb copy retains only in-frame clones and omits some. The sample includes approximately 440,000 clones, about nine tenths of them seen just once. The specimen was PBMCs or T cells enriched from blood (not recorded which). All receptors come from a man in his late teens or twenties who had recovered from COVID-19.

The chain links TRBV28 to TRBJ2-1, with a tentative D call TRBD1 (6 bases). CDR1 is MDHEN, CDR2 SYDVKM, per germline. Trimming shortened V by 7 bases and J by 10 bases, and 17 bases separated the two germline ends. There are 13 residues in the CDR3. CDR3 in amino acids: CASNGISGVEQFF. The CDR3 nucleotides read TGTGCCAGCAATGGGATCTCAGGGGTGGAGCAGTTCTTC.

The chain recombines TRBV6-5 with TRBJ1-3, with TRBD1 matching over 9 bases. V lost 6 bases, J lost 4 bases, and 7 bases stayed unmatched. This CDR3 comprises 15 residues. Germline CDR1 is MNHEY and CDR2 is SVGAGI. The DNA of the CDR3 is TGTGCCAGCAGACCCGACAGGGGGAACGGAAACACCATATATTTT. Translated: CASRPDRGNGNTIYF.

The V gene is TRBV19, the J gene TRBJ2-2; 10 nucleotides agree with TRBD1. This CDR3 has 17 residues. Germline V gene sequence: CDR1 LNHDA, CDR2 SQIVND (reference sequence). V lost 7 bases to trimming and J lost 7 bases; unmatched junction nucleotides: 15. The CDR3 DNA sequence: TGTGCCAGTAATCAACTCCAGGGGACAGGGGTTGGCGGGGAGCTGTTTTTT. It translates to CASNQLQGTGVGGELFF.

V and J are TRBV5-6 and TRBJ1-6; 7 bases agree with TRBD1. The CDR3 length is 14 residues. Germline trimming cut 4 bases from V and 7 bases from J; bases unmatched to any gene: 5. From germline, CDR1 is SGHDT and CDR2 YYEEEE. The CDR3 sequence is CASSPGQANSPLHF. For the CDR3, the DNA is TGTGCCAGCAGCCCCGGACAGGCGAATTCACCCCTCCACTTT.

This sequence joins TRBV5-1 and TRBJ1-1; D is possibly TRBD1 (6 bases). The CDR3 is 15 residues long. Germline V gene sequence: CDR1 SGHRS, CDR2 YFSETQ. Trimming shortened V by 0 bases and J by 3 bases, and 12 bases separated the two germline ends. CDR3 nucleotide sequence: TGCGCCAGCAGCTTGGTAGGGGGGGCTTACACTGAAGCTTTCTTT. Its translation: CASSLVGGAYTEAFF. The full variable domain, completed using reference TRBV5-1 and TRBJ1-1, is KAGVTQTPRYLIKTRGQQVTLSCSPISGHRSVSWYQQTPGQGLQFLFEYFSETQRNKGNFPGRFSGRQFSNSRSEMNVSTLELGDSALYLCASSLVGGAYTEAFFGQGTRLTVV.

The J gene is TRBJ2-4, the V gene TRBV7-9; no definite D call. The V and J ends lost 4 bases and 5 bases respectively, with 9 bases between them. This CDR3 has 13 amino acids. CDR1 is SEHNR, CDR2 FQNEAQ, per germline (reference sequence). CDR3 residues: CASSSELENIQYF. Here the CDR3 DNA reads TGTGCCAGCAGCTCCGAACTGGAAAACATTCAGTACTTC.

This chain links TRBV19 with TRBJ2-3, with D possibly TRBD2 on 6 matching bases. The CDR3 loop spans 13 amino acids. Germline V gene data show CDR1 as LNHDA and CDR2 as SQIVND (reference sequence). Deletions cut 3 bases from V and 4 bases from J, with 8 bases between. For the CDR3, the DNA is TGTGCCAGTAGTATCGGCGGGGCAGATACGCAGTATTTT. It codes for CASSIGGADTQYF.

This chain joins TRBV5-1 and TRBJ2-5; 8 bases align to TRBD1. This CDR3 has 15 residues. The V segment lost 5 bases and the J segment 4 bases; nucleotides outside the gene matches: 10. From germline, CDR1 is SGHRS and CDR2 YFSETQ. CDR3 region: CASSRTGWVRETQYF. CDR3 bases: TGCGCCAGCAGTCGGACAGGGTGGGTGCGAGAGACCCAGTACTTC.

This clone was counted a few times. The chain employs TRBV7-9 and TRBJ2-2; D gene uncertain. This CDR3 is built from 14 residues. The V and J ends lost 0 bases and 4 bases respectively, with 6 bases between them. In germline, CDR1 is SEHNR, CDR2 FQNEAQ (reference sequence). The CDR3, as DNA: TGTGCCAGCAGCTTAGCGCTGGCCACCGGGGAGCTGTTTTTT. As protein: CASSLALATGELFF.

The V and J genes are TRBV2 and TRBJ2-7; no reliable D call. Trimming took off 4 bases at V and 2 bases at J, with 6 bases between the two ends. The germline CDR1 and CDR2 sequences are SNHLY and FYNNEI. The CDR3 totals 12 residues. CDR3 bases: TGTGCCAGCAGTGTTATCGCCTACGAGCAGTACTTC. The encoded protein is CASSVIAYEQYF.

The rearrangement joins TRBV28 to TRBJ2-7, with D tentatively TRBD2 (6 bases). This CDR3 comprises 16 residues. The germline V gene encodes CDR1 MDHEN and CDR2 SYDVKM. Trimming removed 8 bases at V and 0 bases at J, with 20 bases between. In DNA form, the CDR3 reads TGTGCCAGCTTGGGGGGAATGCCGGGGCCCTCCTACGAGCAGTACTTC. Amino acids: CASLGGMPGPSYEQYF. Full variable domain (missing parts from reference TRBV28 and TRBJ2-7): DVKVTQSSRYLVKRTGEKVFLECVQDMDHENMFWYRQDPGLGLRLIYFSYDVKMKEKGDIPEGYSVSREKKERFSLILESASTNQTSMYLCASLGGMPGPSYEQYFGPGTRLTVT.

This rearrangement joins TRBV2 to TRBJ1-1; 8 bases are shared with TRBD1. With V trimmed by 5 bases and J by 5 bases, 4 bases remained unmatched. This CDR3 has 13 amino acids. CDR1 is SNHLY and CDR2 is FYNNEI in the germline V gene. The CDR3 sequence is CASSQTGVTEAFF. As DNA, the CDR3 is TGTGCCAGCAGTCAGACAGGGGTTACTGAAGCTTTCTTT.

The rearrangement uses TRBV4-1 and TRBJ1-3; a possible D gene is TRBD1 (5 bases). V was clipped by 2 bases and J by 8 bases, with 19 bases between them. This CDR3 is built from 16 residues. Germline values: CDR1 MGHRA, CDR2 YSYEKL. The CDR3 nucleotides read TGCGCCAGCAGCCAACCAAGATTGGGCAGGGTAGACACCATATATTTT. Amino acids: CASSQPRLGRVDTIYF.

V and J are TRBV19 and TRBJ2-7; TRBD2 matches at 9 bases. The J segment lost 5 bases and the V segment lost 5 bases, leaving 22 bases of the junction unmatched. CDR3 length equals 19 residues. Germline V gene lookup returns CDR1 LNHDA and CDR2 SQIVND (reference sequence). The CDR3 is CASSLRHTSTVAGVHEQYF. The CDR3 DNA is TGTGCCAGTAGTCTTAGGCACACATCTACCGTAGCGGGAGTTCACGAGCAGTACTTC.

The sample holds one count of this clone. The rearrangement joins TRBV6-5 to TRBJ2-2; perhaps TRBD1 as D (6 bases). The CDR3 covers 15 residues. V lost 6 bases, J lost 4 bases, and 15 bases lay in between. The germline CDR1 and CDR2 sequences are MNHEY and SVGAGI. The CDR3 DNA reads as TGTGCCAGCAGGTCACAGGGTCTAGGCACCGGGGAGCTGTTTTTT. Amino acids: CASRSQGLGTGELFF.

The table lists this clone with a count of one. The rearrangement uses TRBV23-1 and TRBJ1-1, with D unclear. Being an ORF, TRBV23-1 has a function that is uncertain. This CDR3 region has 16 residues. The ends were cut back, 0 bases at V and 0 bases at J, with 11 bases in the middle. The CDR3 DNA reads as TGCGCCAGCAGTCAATCAGCGTCCAGATTGAACACTGAAGCTTTCTTT. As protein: CASSQSASRLNTEAFF.